Listed here are 27 T cell receptor beta chains from one sample, sequenced in a study of T cells in localized non-small cell lung cancer. The table came from immunoSEQ multiplex PCR; TCRdb's copy has only in-frame clones and leaves some out. Of about 28,000 clones listed, around 90% are singletons. Sequenced material: peripheral blood, taken before any cancer treatment. These receptors were obtained from an older female donor with stage I lung adenocarcinoma.

This chain links TRBV5-8 with TRBJ2-5; 9 nucleotides line up with TRBD1. Germline values: CDR1 SGHTS, CDR2 YDEGEE. The V and J ends lost 5 bases and 4 bases, in that order; junction bases with no gene match: 6. The CDR3 has 14 amino acids. The CDR3 protein is CASRGQGYRETQYF. DNA for the CDR3: TGTGCCAGCAGGGGACAGGGCTACCGAGAGACCCAGTACTTC.

V and J are TRBV6-1 and TRBJ2-7; either TRBD1 or TRBD2 may supply D (5 bases each). Per germline, CDR1 MNHNS and CDR2 SASEGT. The germline V and J ends were trimmed by 7 bases and 3 bases, with 19 bases remaining between them. This CDR3 is built from 15 residues. CDR3 sequence (DNA): TGTGCCAGCACCGTTCCCGGGGCCAGGAGCTACGAGCAGTACTTC. Protein sequence: CASTVPGARSYEQYF.

The rearrangement links TRBV10-1 to TRBJ2-3; 13 nucleotides agree with TRBD2. CDR1 is WNHNN, CDR2 SYGVQD, per germline (reference sequence). Losses at the gene ends were 3 bases for V and 3 bases for J; bases not matched to a gene: 9. The CDR3 length is 18 residues. The CDR3 spells CASSETSGRARQTDTQYF. The CDR3 coding sequence is TGCGCCAGCAGTGAAACTAGCGGGAGGGCCAGGCAAACAGATACGCAGTATTTT.

CDR3 protein: CASSLSARGQVGELFF. The CDR3 DNA is TGTGCCAGCAGTTTATCGGCCAGGGGGCAAGTCGGGGAGCTGTTTTTT. The chain joins TRBV27 to TRBJ2-2; 8 bases map to TRBD1. Trimming took 0 bases from V and 7 from J; bases not matched to a gene: 7. CDR1 and CDR2 (germline): MNHEY, SMNVEV (reference sequence). The CDR3 contains 16 residues.

This sequence joins TRBV5-6 and TRBJ1-2, with unresolved D. This CDR3 region has 15 residues. The V and J ends lost 2 bases and 0 bases respectively, with 11 bases between them. The germline V gene has CDR1 SGHDT and CDR2 YYEEEE. The DNA of the CDR3 is TGTGCCAGCAGCTTTGTACGGACCTCTAACTATGGCTACACCTTC. This sequence encodes CASSFVRTSNYGYTF.

This rearrangement joins TRBV19 to TRBJ1-5; D might be TRBD1 (6 bases). The V gene's germline CDR1 is LNHDA and CDR2 SQIVND (reference sequence). The ends were cut back, 5 bases at V and 6 bases at J, with 14 bases in the middle. The CDR3 is 14 residues long. For the CDR3, the DNA is TGTGCCAGTAGTGGCGGGGGGCTAGGTCAGCCCCAGCATTTT. It codes for CASSGGGLGQPQHF.

This rearrangement joins TRBV2 to TRBJ2-7; tentative D call: TRBD2 (5 bases). The CDR3 covers 14 residues. V was cut by 7 bases and J by 2 bases, with 15 bases left in between. In germline, CDR1 is SNHLY, CDR2 FYNNEI. The CDR3: CASTGGRRAYEQYF. The CDR3, as DNA: TGTGCCAGCACTGGCGGGCGGAGAGCCTACGAGCAGTACTTC.

The chain recombines TRBV30 with TRBJ1-6; D not resolved. This CDR3 contains 14 residues. Germline assignment: CDR1 GTSNPN and CDR2 SVGIG (reference sequence). V lost 3 bases to trimming and J lost 7 bases, with 13 bases between them. CDR3 sequence: CAWRGRTENSPLHF. CDR3 nucleotides: TGTGCCTGGAGGGGGAGAACAGAAAATTCACCCCTCCACTTT.

This chain uses TRBV27 with TRBJ1-5, with D unresolved. This CDR3 has 13 residues. Germline CDR1 reads MNHEY; CDR2 reads SMNVEV (reference sequence). V shed 2 bases and J shed 6 bases, with 8 bases lying between them. This chain's CDR3 is CASSLGIGQPQHF. In DNA, the CDR3 is TGTGCCAGCAGTTTAGGAATAGGTCAGCCCCAGCATTTT.

This chain joins TRBV15 and TRBJ2-3, with 7 positions matching TRBD1. CDR1 is LNHNV and CDR2 is YYDKDF in the germline V gene (reference sequence). Trimming cost V 5 bases and J 2 bases; bases outside gene matches: 10. The CDR3 has 16 amino acids. CDR3 coding DNA: TGTGCCACCAGCGGCCGGACAGGCCTAGTCACAGATACGCAGTATTTT. Its protein product is CATSGRTGLVTDTQYF. Full variable domain (missing parts from reference TRBV15 and TRBJ2-3): DAMVIQNPRYQVTQFGKPVTLSCSQTLNHNVMYWYQQKSSQAPKLLFHYYDKDFNNEADTPDNFQSRRPNTSFCFLDIRSPGLGDTAMYLCATSGRTGLVTDTQYFGPGTRLTVL.

The chain uses TRBV29-1 and TRBJ1-2; no definite D call. This CDR3 region has 11 residues. In germline, CDR1 is SQVTM, CDR2 ANQGSEA. Trimming left V 7 bases short and J 4 bases short, with 10 bases between. The CDR3 nucleotides are TGCAGCGCACAGTCTCCCTATGGCTACACCTTC. This codes for CSAQSPYGYTF. The full variable domain, completed using reference TRBV29-1 and TRBJ1-2, is SAVISQKPSRDICQRGTSLTIQCQVDSQVTMMFWYRQQPGQSLTLIATANQGSEATYESGFVIDKFPISRPNLTFSTLTVSNMSPEDSSIYLCSAQSPYGYTFGSGTRLTVV.

The J gene is TRBJ2-7, the V gene TRBV28; unclear D gene. V was cut by 6 bases and J by 4 bases, with 10 bases left in between. The germline gives CDR1 MDHEN, CDR2 SYDVKM. The CDR3 is 12 amino acids. The CDR3 loop reads CASRAGSYEQYF. CDR3 DNA sequence: TGTGCCAGCAGAGCAGGATCATACGAGCAGTACTTC.

This chain joins TRBV18 and TRBJ2-1; TRBD2 might be the D (5 bases). The CDR3 is 14 amino acids. The germline V and J ends were trimmed by 7 bases and 8 bases, with 18 bases remaining between them. Germline V gene data show CDR1 as KGHSH and CDR2 as LQKENI. Here the CDR3 reads CASFVGLPADEQFF. The CDR3 coding sequence is TGTGCCAGCTTTGTCGGACTCCCGGCGGATGAGCAGTTCTTC.

The rearrangement uses TRBV5-1 and TRBJ1-2, with TRBD1 matching 7 bases. V lost 4 bases to trimming and J lost 2 bases; unmatched junction nucleotides: 8. Germline lookup yields CDR1 SGHRS and CDR2 YFSETQ. There are 15 residues in the CDR3. The CDR3 here is CASSASTGYNYGYTF. CDR3 nucleotides: TGCGCCAGCAGCGCATCGACAGGGTACAACTATGGCTACACCTTC.

This chain links TRBV2 with TRBJ2-4; 9 nucleotides agree with TRBD1. V gave up 4 bases and J gave up 1 base; unmatched junction bases: 8. There are 17 residues in the CDR3. Per germline, CDR1 SNHLY and CDR2 FYNNEI. The chain's CDR3 is CASSGRQGEGAKNIQYF. The CDR3 nucleotides read TGTGCCAGCAGTGGGCGACAGGGGGAGGGTGCCAAAAACATTCAGTACTTC.

The V call is TRBV6-1, the J call TRBJ1-1, with D uncertain. The CDR3 has 14 residues. V lost 7 bases and J lost 3, with 15 bases in between. Germline V gene data show CDR1 as MNHNS and CDR2 as SASEGT. The chain's CDR3 is CASKMDVGYTEAFF. The DNA for the CDR3 is TGTGCCAGCAAGATGGACGTGGGTTACACTGAAGCTTTCTTT.

This chain connects TRBV14 to TRBJ1-2; 7 bases agree with TRBD1. This CDR3 contains 14 residues. The V and J ends lost 2 bases and 8 bases, in that order; junction bases with no gene match: 8. Germline lookup yields CDR1 SGHDN and CDR2 FVKESK. The CDR3 region is CASSQRGQVSGYTF. In DNA, the CDR3 is TGTGCCAGCAGCCAACGAGGACAGGTTTCCGGCTACACCTTC.

In its sample, this clone was seen once. CDR3 amino acids: CSARQLNTEAFF. CDR3 nucleotides: TGCAGCGCCCGACAACTGAACACTGAAGCTTTCTTT. The V call is TRBV29-1, the J call TRBJ1-1; D not resolved. The CDR3 is 12 residues long. Deletions cut 7 bases from V and 0 bases from J, with 9 bases between. From germline, CDR1 is SQVTM and CDR2 ANQGSEA.

CDR3 in amino acids: CASSVRYGYTF. The DNA of the CDR3 is TGTGCCAGCTCCGTCCGGTATGGCTACACCTTC. V gene TRBV2 combines with J gene TRBJ1-2; D is unclear. Trimming pared 8 bases from V and 5 bases from J, leaving 9 bases between. CDR3 length: 11 residues. The germline CDR1 and CDR2 sequences are SNHLY and FYNNEI.

The chain is built from TRBV28 and TRBJ2-7; 7 nucleotides agree with TRBD1. J gave up 2 bases and V 2 bases, and 3 bases lay outside the gene matches. The CDR3 runs 14 residues. CDR1 and CDR2 from the germline V gene are MDHEN and SYDVKM. The CDR3 coding sequence is TGTGCCAGCAGTTTAGGAGACAGGGCCTACGAGCAGTACTTC. It yields the protein CASSLGDRAYEQYF.

A single count supports this clone. Here the CDR3 reads CASSLGVQAFF. CDR3 nucleotide sequence: TGTGCCAGCAGCTTGGGTGTCCAAGCTTTCTTT. The rearrangement links TRBV5-6 to TRBJ1-1; D unresolved. V was cut by 0 bases and J by 9 bases, with 6 bases left in between. CDR3 length: 11 residues. Germline V lookup: CDR1 SGHDT, CDR2 YYEEEE.

J is TRBJ2-7 and V is TRBV5-1, with 11 nucleotides matching TRBD2. V gave up 5 bases and J gave up 7 bases; unmatched junction bases: 11. The germline CDR1 and CDR2 sequences are SGHRS and YFSETQ. This CDR3 has 15 residues. CDR3 sequence: CASRDGTSGPGEQYF. CDR3 DNA: TGCGCCAGCAGGGACGGGACTAGCGGTCCGGGAGAGCAGTACTTC.

This chain connects TRBV27 to TRBJ2-3; D is perhaps TRBD1 (5 bases). The CDR3 length is 16 residues. Per the germline V gene, CDR1 is MNHEY and CDR2 is SMNVEV (reference sequence). Trimming shortened V by 2 bases and J by 1 base, and 13 bases separated the two germline ends. The CDR3 DNA is TGTGCCAGCAGTTTACTTCCAGGGTCGGGCACAGATACGCAGTATTTT. It specifies CASSLLPGSGTDTQYF.

V gene TRBV4-2 combines with J gene TRBJ1-5, with a weak D call TRBD1 (5 bases). V lost 0 bases and J 8 bases, leaving 20 bases between the germline ends. Per the germline V gene, CDR1 is LGHNA and CDR2 is YNFKEQ. The CDR3 is 17 amino acids. CDR3 nucleotides: TGTGCCAGCAGCCAAGATCTAGGGGTGGGCGGAGGGAAGCCCCAGCATTTT. It codes for CASSQDLGVGGGKPQHF.

The chain employs TRBV6-5 and TRBJ1-4; D call uncertain. The CDR3 sequence is 14 residues long. V shed 0 bases and J shed 4 bases, with 6 bases lying between them. Germline-derived CDR1 and CDR2 are MNHEY and SVGAGI. The CDR3 DNA reads as TGTGCCAGCAGTTACTCGTGGAATAATGAAAAACTGTTTTTT. This codes for CASSYSWNNEKLFF.

The chain joins TRBV11-2 to TRBJ2-6, with TRBD1 identical over 8 bases. V was clipped by 6 bases and J by 4 bases; unmatched bases: 11. The CDR3 consists of 17 residues. Germline V CDR1 and CDR2: SGHAT, FQNNGV. CDR3 protein: CASRPANRGYGANVLTF. The DNA for the CDR3 is TGTGCCAGCAGACCGGCAAACAGGGGGTACGGGGCCAACGTCCTGACTTTC.

This clone was found a few times. This chain links TRBV2 with TRBJ2-7, with 9 bases fitting TRBD2. Germline assignment: CDR1 SNHLY and CDR2 FYNNEI. CDR3 length: 15 amino acids. The ends lost 5 bases at V and 3 bases at J; junction bases unmatched: 8. The CDR3 DNA sequence: TGTGCCAGCAGTACCCGACTAGCGGCAAACTACGAGCAGTACTTC. Amino acid sequence: CASSTRLAANYEQYF. The whole variable domain, remainder taken from reference TRBV2 and TRBJ2-7, is EPEVTQTPSHQVTQMGQEVILRCVPISNHLYFYWYRQILGQKVEFLVSFYNNEISEKSEIFDDQFSVERPDGSNFTLKIRSTKLEDSAMYFCASSTRLAANYEQYFGPGTRLTVT.